The 26 T cell receptor beta chains reported below all come from one sample, sequenced in a study of cytotoxic CD8 clonotypes in ibrutinib-treated CLL. Clones were sequenced by immunoSEQ multiplex PCR, and TCRdb holds only the in-frame ones, with some missing. The data contain roughly 28,000 clones, roughly 62% of them singletons. The material was PBMCs, obtained before ibrutinib treatment. Receptors were obtained from a human donor with chronic lymphocytic leukemia.

This clone was detected a few times. Here the CDR3 reads CASMEGAVEAFF. The CDR3 DNA reads as TGTGCCAGTATGGAGGGGGCGGTTGAAGCTTTCTTT. This chain connects TRBV19 to TRBJ1-1, with 7 bases aligning to TRBD1. The germline V gene has CDR1 LNHDA and CDR2 SQIVND (reference sequence). CDR3 length: 12 residues. V shed 7 bases, J shed 7 bases, and the junction held 6 bases outside the gene matches. The variable domain in full, with the rest retrieved from reference TRBV19 and TRBJ1-1, is DGGITQSPKYLFRKEGQNVTLSCEQNLNHDAMYWYRQDPGQGLRLIYYSQIVNDFQKGDIAEGYSVSREKKESFPLTVTSAQKNPTAFYLCASMEGAVEAFFGQGTRLTVV.

The genes are TRBV5-1 and TRBJ1-4; a weak D match, TRBD1 (5 bases). This CDR3 has 15 amino acids. The V gene's germline CDR1 is SGHRS and CDR2 YFSETQ. The V gene lost 4 bases and the J gene lost 3 bases, with 13 bases spanning the gap. CDR3: CASSAQGTANEKLFF. The CDR3 DNA sequence: TGCGCCAGCAGCGCGCAGGGTACGGCTAATGAAAAACTGTTTTTT.

In its sample, this clone was seen a few times. V gene TRBV19 combines with J gene TRBJ1-1; 7 positions match TRBD1. V gave up 6 bases and J gave up 0 bases; unmatched junction bases: 1. CDR3 length: 13 amino acids. Germline CDR1 and CDR2: LNHDA and SQIVND (reference sequence). DNA of the CDR3: TGTGCCAGTAGGGGACAGCTGAACACTGAAGCTTTCTTT. Translation gives CASRGQLNTEAFF.

The sample holds one count of this clone. The chain joins TRBV14 to TRBJ2-3, with D possibly being TRBD2 (5 bases). The CDR3 totals 12 residues. Per the germline V gene, CDR1 is SGHDN and CDR2 is FVKESK. V lost 4 bases and J lost 4, with 6 bases in between. The CDR3 DNA follows: TGTGCCAGCAGCCCGGGATCAGATACGCAGTATTTT. As protein: CASSPGSDTQYF.

The DNA of the CDR3 is TGTGCCAGCAGTGAATTGCGGGACAGCAAATCCTACGAGCAGTACTTC. Its translation: CASSELRDSKSYEQYF. J is TRBJ2-7 and V is TRBV25-1; perhaps TRBD1 as D (7 bases). CDR1 and CDR2 from the germline V gene are MGHDK and SYGVNS. This CDR3 is built from 16 residues. Trimming pared 1 base from V and 1 base from J, leaving 14 bases between.

This chain uses TRBV6-4 with TRBJ2-1; a weak D match, TRBD2 (6 bases). Trimming stripped 4 bases from V and 15 bases from J, with 19 bases between. Germline CDR1 is MRHNA and CDR2 is SNTAGT. This CDR3 contains 13 residues. The CDR3, as DNA: TGTGCCAGCAGTGCCCTCGGGGGTGGGGATCGGTTCTTC. Translated, it gives CASSALGGGDRFF.

The chain combines TRBV7-6 with TRBJ2-3; no reliable D call. V lost 5 bases and J 2 bases, leaving 14 bases between the germline ends. Germline V CDR1 and CDR2: SGHVS, FNYEAQ. CDR3 length: 15 residues. CDR3 sequence: CASSPVSMLTDTQYF. The CDR3 DNA sequence: TGTGCCAGCAGCCCAGTCTCGATGCTCACAGATACGCAGTATTTT.

This clone was observed a few times. CDR3 DNA sequence: TGTGCCAGCAGCCACACCGCCGGCCAGGGAAATTCACCCCTCCACTTT. Amino acids: CASSHTAGQGNSPLHF. The J gene is TRBJ1-6, the V gene TRBV4-2; TRBD1 might be the D (5 bases). The germline V gene has CDR1 LGHNA and CDR2 YNFKEQ. V was cut by 3 bases and J by 7 bases, with 16 bases left in between. This CDR3 has 16 amino acids.

The chain has TRBV9 and TRBJ1-2; 7 bases map to TRBD1. The junction had 11 bases not matched to a gene; V was cut back by 0 bases and J by 6 bases. CDR3 length: 16 amino acids. The V gene's germline CDR1 is SGDLS and CDR2 YYNGEE. The CDR3 is CASSVVQGGTPDGYTF. CDR3 sequence (DNA): TGTGCCAGCAGCGTAGTCCAGGGGGGGACTCCGGATGGCTACACCTTC.

This sequence joins TRBV18 and TRBJ2-1; TRBD1 agrees at 8 bases. The length of the CDR3 is 15 residues. Looked up from germline, CDR1 is KGHSH and CDR2 is LQKENI. Trimming removed 6 bases from V and 5 bases from J; junction bases left unmatched: 9. The CDR3 DNA is TGTGCCAGCTCGCAAACAGGGGGTGCGGACAATGAGCAGTTCTTC. It specifies CASSQTGGADNEQFF.

The chain employs TRBV5-1 and TRBJ2-1; 7 nucleotides line up with TRBD2. Trimming at V came to 0 bases and at J to 8 bases, leaving 8 bases not matched to a gene. The CDR3 runs 15 residues. Per the germline V gene, CDR1 is SGHRS and CDR2 is YFSETQ. Here the CDR3 reads CASSLGAGVTDEQFF. The CDR3 nucleotides are TGCGCCAGCAGCTTGGGGGCGGGAGTCACGGATGAGCAGTTCTTC.

The chain has TRBV5-6 and TRBJ2-5; 12 bases are shared with TRBD1. Germline CDR1 is SGHDT and CDR2 is YYEEEE. CDR3 length: 15 residues. J was trimmed by 4 bases and V by 4 bases; bases with no gene match: 5. This CDR3 is CASSTGQGAGETQYF. CDR3 bases: TGTGCCAGCAGCACGGGACAGGGGGCTGGAGAGACCCAGTACTTC.

CDR3 in DNA: TGCAGCGTCGGTCAGGGGGCTCATGAGCAGTTCTTC. It specifies CSVGQGAHEQFF. This rearrangement joins TRBV29-1 to TRBJ2-1; 8 bases agree with TRBD1. V was clipped by 6 bases and J by 8 bases; unmatched bases: 6. Germline loops: CDR1 SQVTM, CDR2 ANQGSEA. The length of the CDR3 is 12 residues.

The V and J genes are TRBV19 and TRBJ2-5; 7 bases fit TRBD2. J lost 5 bases, V lost 3 bases, and 6 bases had no gene match. The germline CDR1 and CDR2 sequences are LNHDA and SQIVND (reference sequence). The CDR3 runs 14 residues. The CDR3 DNA reads TGTGCCAGTAGTATTAAGGGAGGGGTGGAGACCCAGTACTTC. Translating gives CASSIKGGVETQYF.

The rearrangement joins TRBV28 to TRBJ1-1, with D possibly being TRBD1 (6 bases). CDR3 length equals 14 residues. Germline V gene sequence: CDR1 MDHEN, CDR2 SYDVKM. Trimming shortened V by 5 bases and J by 6 bases, and 16 bases separated the two germline ends. CDR3 sequence: CASSPQGLFAEAFF. CDR3 in DNA: TGTGCCAGCAGTCCACAGGGCCTTTTCGCTGAAGCTTTCTTT.

This clone was picked up a small number of times. This sequence joins TRBV5-1 and TRBJ2-1, with D possibly TRBD1 on 6 matching bases. Germline CDR1 SGHRS, CDR2 YFSETQ. The CDR3 runs 13 residues. Trimming left V 4 bases short and J 7 bases short, with 12 bases between. The CDR3 is CASSPLGANEQFF. As DNA, the CDR3 is TGCGCCAGCAGCCCACTGGGGGCAAATGAGCAGTTCTTC.

This chain joins TRBV27 and TRBJ1-1; possible D gene TRBD1, 6 bases. This CDR3 has 13 amino acids. Trimming pared 5 bases from V and 5 bases from J, leaving 12 bases between. The V gene's germline CDR1 is MNHEY and CDR2 SMNVEV (reference sequence). CDR3 in DNA: TGTGCCAGCAGTGAACAGGGAAGGACTGAAGCTTTCTTT. Translating it yields CASSEQGRTEAFF.

J is TRBJ2-1 and V is TRBV6-1; unclear D gene. Germline CDR1 is MNHNS and CDR2 is SASEGT. V lost 8 bases, J lost 5 bases, and 13 bases lay in between. The CDR3 sequence is 13 residues long. The CDR3 nucleotides read TGTGCCAGCTCCAGCCAAGGAAACAATGAGCAGTTCTTC. Translation: CASSSQGNNEQFF.

The genes are TRBV5-1 and TRBJ2-3; D remains unclear. Between the trimmed V and J ends, which lost 1 base and 5 bases, there was a span of 11 bases. The CDR3 runs 14 residues. Germline CDR1 and CDR2: SGHRS and YFSETQ. This CDR3 is CASSLRPERDTQYF. As DNA, the CDR3 is TGCGCCAGCAGCTTGCGTCCCGAGCGAGATACGCAGTATTTT.

The rearrangement uses TRBV7-3 and TRBJ2-3, with D possibly TRBD1 on 6 matching bases. The V end lost 4 bases, the J end lost 1 base, and 9 bases lay between the germline ends. Germline V gene sequence: CDR1 SGHTA, CDR2 FQGTGA. CDR3 size: 14 residues. The CDR3 sequence is CASSYRARTDTQYF. CDR3 DNA: TGTGCCAGCAGCTACAGGGCGCGCACAGATACGCAGTATTTT.

The chain uses TRBV28 and TRBJ2-7; D gene unclear. V lost 6 bases to trimming and J lost 5 bases, with 17 bases between them. The CDR3 consists of 14 residues. Germline CDR1 is MDHEN and CDR2 is SYDVKM. CDR3 sequence (DNA): TGTGCCAGCAGCCCCCCCTTAGGTGGGAACGAGCAGTACTTC. It encodes CASSPPLGGNEQYF.

This chain connects TRBV6-5 to TRBJ1-2; the D gene is possibly TRBD1 (5 bases). The ends were cut back, 0 bases at V and 11 bases at J, with 16 bases in the middle. This CDR3 spans 14 amino acids. Germline assignment: CDR1 MNHEY and CDR2 SVGAGI. CDR3 protein: CASSYSGPRGGYTF. CDR3 in DNA: TGTGCCAGCAGTTACTCGGGGCCAAGGGGAGGGTACACCTTC.

This clone was detected once. V usage is TRBV14 and J usage is TRBJ2-1, with TRBD2 matching over 8 bases. With V trimmed by 1 base and J by 6 bases, 5 bases remained unmatched. The germline gives CDR1 SGHDN, CDR2 FVKESK. The CDR3 is 15 amino acids. CDR3 DNA sequence: TGTGCCAGCAGCCAAGGGAGGCTAGCGGGCAATGAGCAGTTCTTC. Its translation: CASSQGRLAGNEQFF.

This clone has just a few counts. The rearrangement uses TRBV7-9 and TRBJ2-3; weak D call: TRBD2 (6 bases). The CDR3 extends over 13 amino acids. Germline V gene lookup returns CDR1 SEHNR and CDR2 FQNEAQ (reference sequence). Trimming took 11 bases from V and 4 from J, leaving 16 bases between them. The chain's CDR3 is CAGAGSVADTQYF. In DNA form, the CDR3 reads TGTGCCGGTGCGGGGTCCGTGGCAGATACGCAGTATTTT.

The chain recombines TRBV5-8 with TRBJ2-5; TRBD1 aligns across 8 bases. The CDR3 consists of 15 residues. J lost 3 bases, V lost 2 bases, and 6 bases had no gene match. Germline CDR1 and CDR2: SGHTS and YDEGEE. The CDR3 nucleotides are TGTGCCAGCAGCTTTGGAGGACAGGGTGAAGAGACCCAGTACTTC. It codes for CASSFGGQGEETQYF.

The chain is built from TRBV27 and TRBJ2-7; D not resolved. CDR1 MNHEY and CDR2 SMNVEV come from the germline V gene (reference sequence). This CDR3 region has 12 residues. The V end lost 5 bases, the J end lost 3 bases, and 8 bases lay between the germline ends. DNA of the CDR3: TGTGCCAGCAGTGGACGGAACTACGAGCAGTACTTC. Translation gives CASSGRNYEQYF.